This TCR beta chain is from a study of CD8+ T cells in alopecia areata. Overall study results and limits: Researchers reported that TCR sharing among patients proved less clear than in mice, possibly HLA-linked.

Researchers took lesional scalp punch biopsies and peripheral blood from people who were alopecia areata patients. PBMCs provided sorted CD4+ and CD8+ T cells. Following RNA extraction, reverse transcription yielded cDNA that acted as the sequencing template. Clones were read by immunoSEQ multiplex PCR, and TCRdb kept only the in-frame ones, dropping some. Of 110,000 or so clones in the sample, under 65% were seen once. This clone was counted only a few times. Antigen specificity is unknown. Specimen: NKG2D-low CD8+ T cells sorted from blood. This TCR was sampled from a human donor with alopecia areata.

This CDR3 is CASSSSISNTGELFF. CDR3 nucleotides: TGTGCCAGCAGTTCTAGCATCAGTAACACCGGGGAGCTGTTTTTT. The V call is TRBV7-9, the J call TRBJ2-2, with D tentatively TRBD2 (5 bases). Germline assignment: CDR1 SEHNR and CDR2 FQNEAQ (reference sequence). The CDR3 consists of 15 residues. Trimming pared 6 bases from V and 2 bases from J, leaving 13 bases between.